Below, 2 T cell receptor beta chains from the same sample are listed, as sequenced in a study of cytomegalovirus exposure and HLA in healthy donors. Researchers ran the PCR with 60 Vbeta and 13 Jbeta primers. Produced via immunoSEQ multiplex PCR; TCRdb's table is partial and in-frame only. The table has over 85,000 clones, approximately 78% seen once. The sequenced material came from PBMCs. The source is a woman aged 25-40 years in good health and CMV-seronegative.

This rearrangement joins TRBV11-2 to TRBJ1-6, with D possibly being TRBD1 (5 bases). The germline CDR1 and CDR2 sequences are SGHAT and FQNNGV. Trimming stripped 5 bases from V and 9 bases from J, with 11 bases between. This CDR3 contains 13 residues. CDR3 DNA sequence: TGTGCCAGCAGCCTAGGGGAGGGTTCACCCCTCCACTTT. It codes for CASSLGEGSPLHF. The full variable domain, in which reference TRBV11-2 and TRBJ1-6 provide the parts outside the CDR3, is EAGVAQSPRYKIIEKRQSVAFWCNPISGHATLYWYQQILGQGPKLLIQFQNNGVVDDSQLPKDRFSAERLKGVDSTLKIQPAKLEDSAVYLCASSLGEGSPLHFGNGTRLTVT.

The genes are TRBV6-5 and TRBJ2-5; tentatively, D is TRBD2 (6 bases). This CDR3 is built from 14 residues. Looked up from germline, CDR1 is MNHEY and CDR2 is SVGAGI. V was pared by 7 bases and J by 0 bases, with 12 bases between. The CDR3 DNA follows: TGTGCCAGCACCAGGACTATGAACCAAGAGACCCAGTACTTC. Protein: CASTRTMNQETQYF.